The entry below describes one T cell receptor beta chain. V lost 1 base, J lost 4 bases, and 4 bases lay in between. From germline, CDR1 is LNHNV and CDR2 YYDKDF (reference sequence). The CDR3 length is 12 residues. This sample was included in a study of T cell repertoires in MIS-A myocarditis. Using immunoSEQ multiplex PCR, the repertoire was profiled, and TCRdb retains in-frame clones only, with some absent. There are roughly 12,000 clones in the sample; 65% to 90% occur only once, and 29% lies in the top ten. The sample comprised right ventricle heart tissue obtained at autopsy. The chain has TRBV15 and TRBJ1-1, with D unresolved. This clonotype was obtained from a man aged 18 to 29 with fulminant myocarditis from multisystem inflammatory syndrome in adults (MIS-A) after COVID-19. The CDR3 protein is CATSRAFTEAFF. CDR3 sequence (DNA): TGTGCCACCAGCAGAGCATTCACTGAAGCTTTCTTT.